A single T cell receptor (beta chain) is shown here with its context. Its antigen specificity is not known. No much larger clonotype is one base removed from it; base qualities were not supplied. Including the terminal cysteine and phenylalanine, the CDR3 comprises 16 residues. The entry retains the CDR3 DNA only, 48 bases that are in frame from base 1. The junction carries 15 bases between V and J, which are trimmed by 4 bases and 1 base respectively. From the germline V gene, CDR1 is MGHRA and CDR2 is YSYEKL. The roughly 39 donors, aged roughly 6 to 90 years, were systemically healthy Caucasian individuals from Russia. Each donor gave ten milliliters of peripheral blood, collected into EDTA-treated Vacutainer tubes. PBMCs were isolated by Ficoll-Paque density-gradient centrifugation, with at least 7 million obtained per sample. Total RNA was extracted from PBMCs with Trizol reagent, with at least 5.5 micrograms obtained per sample. The percentages of naive CD45RAhigh/CD27high T cells were determined by flow cytometry on a PBMC aliquot from every donor.

The library relied on 5' RACE. Sequencer: Illumina HiSeq 2500. A second PCR of roughly 7 to 11 cycles was performed with a sample-barcoded 5' primer and a J-beta primer mix. A template-switch 5' adaptor carrying 12 random nucleotides introduced a unique molecular identifier onto each TCR beta cDNA molecule. At least 2.5 million CDR3-containing paired-end reads were obtained from each sample. First-strand cDNA was synthesized from all RNA with the Mint cDNA synthesis kit, primed by a TRBC-specific oligonucleotide. All cDNA was treated with uracil-DNA glycosylase and then went through a first 18-cycle PCR with the universal primers M1SS and BC2_uni_R. Per the authors' processing: Normalization of each sample was performed by random selection of 1 million high-quality reads, each carrying a distinct molecular identifier. Reads sharing molecular identifiers were discarded rather than binned into consensus sequences. MiTCR, with a Q25 quality threshold and the strictest error-elimination algorithm, was used for CDR3 identification, clonotype clustering and error correction. A nonparametric unseen species model with Euler transformation was used to estimate lower-bound total TCR beta diversity. Clones were called with MiXCR by TCRdb after fastp trimmed the public reads at Q25, and only in-frame beta chains were retained. When rows share a CDR3 protein, they turn into one entry using the most common DNA and genes. These V and J calls rely on TCRdb rather than the paper's analysis. The sample yields around 1,500,000 distinct CDR3 sequences; approximately 40% were counted once. Together, the top ten hold around 8% of the sample.

This specimen belongs to a study of blood T cells in healthy people across ages (dated by TCRdb to 2014 to 2015). As for the study more broadly: In model experiments, template switching captured roughly one uniquely barcoded TCR beta cDNA molecule for every two T cells. The study measured age-related changes in TCR beta repertoire diversity using deep sequencing normalized with unique cDNA molecular identifiers. Four age groups were formed from the donors: young (average 16 years), middle-aged (around 39), aged (62) and long-lived (around 80). To avoid experimental bias, donors of different ages were spread randomly across the sequencing lanes. Two additional independent replicas of 1 million unique cDNA reads from the same blood draw were analyzed for two donors (one aged 18 to 29 and one aged 80 or older).

Broader findings and caveats from the paper: As age increased, observed TCR beta diversity per million T cells dropped in a roughly linear way, and a significant reduction was already evident by age 40. The long-lived group showed more naive CD4+ T cells, fewer expanded clones and increased TCR diversity than the aged group, suggesting age selection. The percentage of naive T cells measured by flow cytometry correlated strongly with observed TCR beta diversity. Total diversity estimates from one million sequenced T cells were considered lower bounds and underestimates. The CMV infection status of donors was not known, potentially confounding age-related changes in expanded clonotypes. Conclusive comparison of naive and antigen-experienced compartments was prevented by the profiling of bulk unsorted PBMCs.

The source material was blood. The rearrangement combines TRBV4-1 with TRBJ2-3; matching of 6 bases hints at TRBD1 as the D gene. This clonotype was sampled from a woman younger than 35 in good health. At the DNA level, the sequence is TGCGCCAGCAGCCCTAACGAGGGGGTCGGCACAGATACGCAGTATTTT. Translated, this is CASSPNEGVGTDTQYF.